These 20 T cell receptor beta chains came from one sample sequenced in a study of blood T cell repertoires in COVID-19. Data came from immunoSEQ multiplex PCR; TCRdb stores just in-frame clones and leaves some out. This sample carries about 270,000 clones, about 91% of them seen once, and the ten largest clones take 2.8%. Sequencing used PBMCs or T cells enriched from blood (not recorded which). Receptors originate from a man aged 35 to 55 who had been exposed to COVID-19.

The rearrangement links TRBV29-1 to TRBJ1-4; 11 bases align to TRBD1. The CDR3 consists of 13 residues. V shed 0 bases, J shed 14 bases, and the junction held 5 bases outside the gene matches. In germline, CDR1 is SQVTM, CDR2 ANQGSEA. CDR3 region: CSVEDLRTGGLFF. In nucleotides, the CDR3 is TGCAGCGTTGAAGATCTACGGACAGGGGGCCTGTTTTTT.

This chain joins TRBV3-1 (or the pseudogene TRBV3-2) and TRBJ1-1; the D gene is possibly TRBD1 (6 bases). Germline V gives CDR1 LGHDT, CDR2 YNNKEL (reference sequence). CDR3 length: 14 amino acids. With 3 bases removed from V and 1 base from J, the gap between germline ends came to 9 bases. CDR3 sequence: CASSHGQPNTEAFF. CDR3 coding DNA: TGTGCCAGCAGCCACGGACAGCCGAACACTGAAGCTTTCTTT.

CDR3 loop: CSVVTDSNQPQHF. As DNA, the CDR3 is TGCAGCGTAGTGACAGATAGCAATCAGCCCCAGCATTTT. The chain has TRBV29-1 and TRBJ1-5, with D perhaps TRBD1 (5 bases). The length of the CDR3 is 13 residues. The germline V gene has CDR1 SQVTM and CDR2 ANQGSEA. V lost 6 bases, J lost 0 bases, and 9 bases lay in between.

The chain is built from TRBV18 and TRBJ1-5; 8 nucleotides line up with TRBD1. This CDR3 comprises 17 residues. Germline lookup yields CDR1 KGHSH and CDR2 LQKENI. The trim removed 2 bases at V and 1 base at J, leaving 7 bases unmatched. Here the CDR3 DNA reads TGTGCCAGCTCACCATCGGCAGGGGGCAAGAGCAATCAGCCCCAGCATTTT. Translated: CASSPSAGGKSNQPQHF. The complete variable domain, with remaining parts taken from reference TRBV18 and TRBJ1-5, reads NAGVMQNPRHLVRRRGQEARLRCSPMKGHSHVYWYRQLPEEGLKFMVYLQKENIIDESGMPKERFSAEFPKEGPSILRIQQVVRGDSAAYFCASSPSAGGKSNQPQHFGDGTRLSIL.

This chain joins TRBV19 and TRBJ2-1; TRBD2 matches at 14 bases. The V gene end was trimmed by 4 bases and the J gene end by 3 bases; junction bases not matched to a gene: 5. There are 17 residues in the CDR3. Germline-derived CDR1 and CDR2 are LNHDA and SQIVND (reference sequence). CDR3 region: CASSRGTSGGHYNEQFF. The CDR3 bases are TGTGCCAGTAGTAGGGGGACTAGCGGGGGACACTACAATGAGCAGTTCTTC.

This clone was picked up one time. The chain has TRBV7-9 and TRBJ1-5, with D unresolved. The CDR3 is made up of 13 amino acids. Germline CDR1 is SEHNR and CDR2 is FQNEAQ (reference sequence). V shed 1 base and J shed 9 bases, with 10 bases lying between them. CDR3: CASSLGPLAPQHF. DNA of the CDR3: TGTGCCAGCAGCTTAGGTCCCCTAGCGCCCCAGCATTTT.

The CDR3: CASIRSSGTYNEQFF. DNA of the CDR3: TGTGCCAGTATTAGGTCTAGCGGGACATACAATGAGCAGTTCTTC. The J gene is TRBJ2-1, the V gene TRBV19; 9 positions match TRBD2. This CDR3 is 15 amino acids long. The junction had 8 bases not matched to a gene; V was cut back by 7 bases and J by 4 bases. Per the germline V gene, CDR1 is LNHDA and CDR2 is SQIVND (reference sequence).

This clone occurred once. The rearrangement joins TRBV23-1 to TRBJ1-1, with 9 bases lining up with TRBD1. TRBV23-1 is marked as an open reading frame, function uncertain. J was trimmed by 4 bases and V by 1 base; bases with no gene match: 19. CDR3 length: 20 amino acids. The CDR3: CASSQCSILGDRESGTEAFF. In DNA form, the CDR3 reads TGCGCCAGCAGTCAATGTTCAATTTTGGGGGACAGGGAGTCGGGCACTGAAGCTTTCTTT.

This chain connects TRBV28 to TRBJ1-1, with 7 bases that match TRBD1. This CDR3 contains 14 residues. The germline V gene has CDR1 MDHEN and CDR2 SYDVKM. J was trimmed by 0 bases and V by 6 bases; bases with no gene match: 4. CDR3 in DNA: TGTGCCAGCAGCCTTGACAGGGTGAACACTGAAGCTTTCTTT. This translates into CASSLDRVNTEAFF.

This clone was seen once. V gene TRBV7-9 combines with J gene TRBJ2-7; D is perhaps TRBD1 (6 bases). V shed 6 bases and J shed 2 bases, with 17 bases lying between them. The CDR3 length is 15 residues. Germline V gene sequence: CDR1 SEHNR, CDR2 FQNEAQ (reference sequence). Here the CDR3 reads CASRKTGTRTYEQYF. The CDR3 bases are TGTGCCAGCAGAAAGACCGGGACAAGAACCTACGAGCAGTACTTC.

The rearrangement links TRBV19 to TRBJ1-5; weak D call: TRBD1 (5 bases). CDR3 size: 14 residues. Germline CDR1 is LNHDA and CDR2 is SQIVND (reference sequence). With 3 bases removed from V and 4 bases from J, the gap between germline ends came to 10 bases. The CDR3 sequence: CASSIWGTNQPQHF. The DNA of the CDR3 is TGTGCCAGTAGTATCTGGGGCACAAATCAGCCCCAGCATTTT.

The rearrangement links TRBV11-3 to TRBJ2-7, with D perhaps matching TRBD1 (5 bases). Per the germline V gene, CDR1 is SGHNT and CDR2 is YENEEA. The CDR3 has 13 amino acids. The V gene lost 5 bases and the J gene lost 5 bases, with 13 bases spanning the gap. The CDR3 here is CASSPYRSDEQYF. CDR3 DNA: TGTGCCAGCAGCCCCTACAGGAGCGACGAGCAGTACTTC.

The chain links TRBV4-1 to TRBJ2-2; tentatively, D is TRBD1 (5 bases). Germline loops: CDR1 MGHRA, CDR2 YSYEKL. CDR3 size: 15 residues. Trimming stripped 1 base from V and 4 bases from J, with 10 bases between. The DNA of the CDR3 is TGCGCCAGCAGCCAAGGGGGCTTAGGCACCGGGGAGCTGTTTTTT. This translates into CASSQGGLGTGELFF.

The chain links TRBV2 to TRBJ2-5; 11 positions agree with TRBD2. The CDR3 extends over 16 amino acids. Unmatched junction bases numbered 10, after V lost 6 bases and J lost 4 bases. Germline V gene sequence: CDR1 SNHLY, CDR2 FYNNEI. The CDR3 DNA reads TGTGCCAGCAGGCTCGGGTTAGCGGGAGGGGGAGAGACCCAGTACTTC. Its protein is CASRLGLAGGGETQYF.

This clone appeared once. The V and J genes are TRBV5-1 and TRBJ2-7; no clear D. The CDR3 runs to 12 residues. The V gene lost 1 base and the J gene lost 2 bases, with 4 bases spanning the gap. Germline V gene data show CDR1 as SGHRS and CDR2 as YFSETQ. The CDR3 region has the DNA TGCGCCAGCAGCTTGCCCACCTACGAGCAGTACTTC. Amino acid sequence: CASSLPTYEQYF.

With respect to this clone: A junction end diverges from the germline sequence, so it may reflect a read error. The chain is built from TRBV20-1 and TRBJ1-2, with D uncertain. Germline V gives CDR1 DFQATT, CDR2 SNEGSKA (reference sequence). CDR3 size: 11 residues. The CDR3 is CSARDDYHTFF. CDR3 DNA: TGCAGTGCTAGAGACGACTACCATACATTCTTC.

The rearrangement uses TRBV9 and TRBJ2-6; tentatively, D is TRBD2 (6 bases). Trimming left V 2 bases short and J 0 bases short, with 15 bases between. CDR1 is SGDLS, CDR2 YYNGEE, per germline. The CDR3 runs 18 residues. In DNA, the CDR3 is TGTGCCAGCAGCGTGGGGGGTACTCTCAGCTCTGGGGCCAACGTCCTGACTTTC. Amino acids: CASSVGGTLSSGANVLTF.

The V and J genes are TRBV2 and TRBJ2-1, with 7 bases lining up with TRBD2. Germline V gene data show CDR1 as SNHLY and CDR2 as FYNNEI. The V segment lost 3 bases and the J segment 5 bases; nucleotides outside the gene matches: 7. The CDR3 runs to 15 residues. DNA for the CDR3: TGTGCCAGCAGTGAGGACGCCGGGAGGCACAATGAGCAGTTCTTC. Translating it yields CASSEDAGRHNEQFF.

DNA of the CDR3: TGCGCCAGCAGTGAGGCGAGGGGACAGCCCTACGAGCAGTACTTC. Translating gives CASSEARGQPYEQYF. The chain uses TRBV10-1 and TRBJ2-7; TRBD1 matches 7 bases. The CDR3 spans 15 residues. Germline assignment: CDR1 WNHNN and CDR2 SYGVQD (reference sequence). V shed 2 bases and J 2 bases; nucleotides not matched to a gene: 6.

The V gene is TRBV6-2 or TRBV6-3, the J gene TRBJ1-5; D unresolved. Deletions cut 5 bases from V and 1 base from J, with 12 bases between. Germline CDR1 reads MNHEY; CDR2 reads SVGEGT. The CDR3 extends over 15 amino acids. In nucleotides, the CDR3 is TGTGCCAGCAGTGTCAGGTCTCAAAGCAATCAGCCCCAGCATTTT. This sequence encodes CASSVRSQSNQPQHF.